Below, 5 T cell receptor beta chains from the same sample are listed, as sequenced in a study of regulatory T cells in long-lasting Graves disease. Time point meaning: persistent/refractory GD, antithyroid drugs over 5 years with positive TRAb. TCR sequences were obtained from RNA taken from PBMCs. According to the study, TCR beta libraries were built with iRepertoire HTBI primers and CDR3-region Arm-PCR. Each CDR3 protein is one row after TCRdb ran MiXCR on the multiplex PCR reads. The profile covers roughly 500,000 distinct CDR3 sequences, with about 22% appearing a single time and roughly 13% taken by the ten largest. Sequenced here: peripheral blood mononuclear cells (PBMCs), sampled when the disease was refractory, from a patient treated with antithyroid drugs. The receptors stem from a female donor with Graves disease.

The genes are TRBV3-1 and TRBJ1-2; no firm D call. The V end was cut by 4 bases, the J end by 0 bases, with 12 bases between. CDR3 size: 15 residues. Germline CDR1 is LGHDT and CDR2 is YNNKEL (reference sequence). CDR3 region: CASSPAAGANYGYTF. DNA of the CDR3: TGTGCCAGCAGCCCGGCCGCGGGTGCTAACTATGGCTACACCTTC.

The chain is built from TRBV19 and TRBJ1-5; no clear D gene. The germline gives CDR1 LNHDA, CDR2 SQIVND (reference sequence). The ends were cut back, 10 bases at V and 9 bases at J, with 13 bases in the middle. The CDR3 extends over 11 amino acids. The chain's CDR3 is CATLLFRPQHF. The CDR3 DNA reads as TGTGCCACCCTCTTGTTCAGGCCCCAGCATTTT.

V usage is TRBV19 and J usage is TRBJ1-5; D unresolved. Germline V CDR1 and CDR2: LNHDA, SQIVND (reference sequence). The CDR3 extends over 16 amino acids. Trimming removed 6 bases from V and 6 bases from J, with 21 bases in between. The CDR3 loop reads CASRTTGSAGIQPQHF. CDR3 DNA: TGTGCCAGTAGAACAACCGGGAGTGCGGGGATTCAGCCCCAGCATTTT.

This clonotype turned up a few times. The rearrangement links TRBV7-8 to TRBJ1-5; tentatively, D is TRBD1 (6 bases). This CDR3 has 17 amino acids. The germline CDR1 and CDR2 sequences are SGHVS and FQNEAQ. The germline V and J ends were trimmed by 5 bases and 2 bases, with 19 bases remaining between them. The CDR3 bases are TGTGCCAGCAGCCTCGATCCAGGGGCATGGGGCAATCAGCCCCAGCATTTT. Its protein is CASSLDPGAWGNQPQHF.

There are many counts of this clonotype. This rearrangement joins TRBV7-8 to TRBJ2-5; 13 nucleotides agree with TRBD2. From germline, CDR1 is SGHVS and CDR2 FQNEAQ. V shed 3 bases and J 5 bases; nucleotides not matched to a gene: 12. This CDR3 is built from 18 residues. CDR3 amino acids: CASSFLGTSGVLSETQYF. The CDR3 DNA sequence: TGTGCCAGCAGCTTCCTCGGGACTAGCGGGGTTCTAAGTGAGACCCAGTACTTC.